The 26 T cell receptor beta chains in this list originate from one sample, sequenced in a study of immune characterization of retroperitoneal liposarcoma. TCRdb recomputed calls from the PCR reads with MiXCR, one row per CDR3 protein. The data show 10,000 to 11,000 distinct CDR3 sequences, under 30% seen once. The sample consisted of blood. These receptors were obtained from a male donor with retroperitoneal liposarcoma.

The chain's CDR3 is CASTKEHRDEQYF. The CDR3 nucleotides read TGTGCCAGCACCAAGGAGCACCGAGACGAGCAGTACTTC. This sequence joins TRBV6-1 and TRBJ2-7; D gene ambiguous. CDR1 is MNHNS and CDR2 is SASEGT in the germline V gene. The CDR3 totals 13 residues. Trimming stripped 7 bases from V and 5 bases from J, with 15 bases between.

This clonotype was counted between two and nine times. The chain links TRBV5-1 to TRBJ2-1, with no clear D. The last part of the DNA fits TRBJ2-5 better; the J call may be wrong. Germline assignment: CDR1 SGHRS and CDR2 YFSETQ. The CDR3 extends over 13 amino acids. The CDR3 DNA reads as TGCGCCAGCAGCTTGAGGCCGAGTGAGACCCAGTACTTC. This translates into CASSLRPSETQYF.

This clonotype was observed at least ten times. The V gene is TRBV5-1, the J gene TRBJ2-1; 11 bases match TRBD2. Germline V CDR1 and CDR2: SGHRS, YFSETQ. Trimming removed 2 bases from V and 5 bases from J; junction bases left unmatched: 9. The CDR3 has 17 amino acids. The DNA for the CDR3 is TGCGCCAGCAGCTTACTAGCGGGGGCGGGTATAGACAATGAGCAGTTCTTC. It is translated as CASSLLAGAGIDNEQFF.

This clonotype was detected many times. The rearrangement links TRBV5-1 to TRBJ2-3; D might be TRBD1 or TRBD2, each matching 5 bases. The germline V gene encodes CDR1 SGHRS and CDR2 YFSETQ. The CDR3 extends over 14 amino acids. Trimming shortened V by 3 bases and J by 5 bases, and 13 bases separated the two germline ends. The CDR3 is CASSWGLSEDTQYF. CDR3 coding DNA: TGCGCCAGCAGCTGGGGGTTGTCCGAAGATACGCAGTATTTT.

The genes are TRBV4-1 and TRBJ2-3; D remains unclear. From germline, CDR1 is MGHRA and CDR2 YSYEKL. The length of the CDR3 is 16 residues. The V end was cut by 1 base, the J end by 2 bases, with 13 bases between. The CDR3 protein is CASSQAFRLDTDTQYF. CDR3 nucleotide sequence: TGCGCCAGCAGCCAAGCCTTTAGGCTTGACACAGATACGCAGTATTTT.

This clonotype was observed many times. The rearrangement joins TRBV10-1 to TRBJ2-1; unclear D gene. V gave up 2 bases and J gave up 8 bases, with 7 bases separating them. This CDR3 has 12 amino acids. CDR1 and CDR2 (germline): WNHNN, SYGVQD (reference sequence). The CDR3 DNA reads TGCGCCAGCAGTGAGCGGCTCGATGAGCAGTTCTTC. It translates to CASSERLDEQFF.

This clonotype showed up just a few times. The CDR3 coding sequence is TGTGCCAGCAGCCAAGATCACGGGGGCCGGAAGACCCAGTACTTC. This encodes CASSQDHGGRKTQYF. The chain is built from TRBV3-1 and TRBJ2-1; D is possibly TRBD1 or TRBD2 (6 bases each). The J call could be wrong; TRBJ2-5 is a better fit for the DNA end. Germline V lookup: CDR1 LGHDT, CDR2 YNNKEL (reference sequence). This CDR3 is 15 amino acids long.

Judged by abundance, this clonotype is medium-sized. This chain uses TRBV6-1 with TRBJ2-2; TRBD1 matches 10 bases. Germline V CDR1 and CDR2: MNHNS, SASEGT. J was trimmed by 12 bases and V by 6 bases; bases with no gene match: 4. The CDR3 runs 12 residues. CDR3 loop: CASRPDRGKLFF. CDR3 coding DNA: TGTGCCAGCAGACCGGACAGGGGGAAGCTGTTTTTT.

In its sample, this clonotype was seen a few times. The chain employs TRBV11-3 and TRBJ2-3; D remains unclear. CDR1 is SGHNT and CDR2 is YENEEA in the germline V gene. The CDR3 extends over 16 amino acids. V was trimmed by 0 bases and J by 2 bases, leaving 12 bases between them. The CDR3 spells CASSLDRRRNTDTQYF. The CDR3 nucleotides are TGTGCCAGCAGCTTAGATAGGCGACGGAACACAGATACGCAGTATTTT.

The CDR3 DNA sequence: TGTGCCTGGAGTCCAGGTTTATCAGGCGGGACCGGGGAGCTGTTTTTT. Its protein product is CAWSPGLSGGTGELFF. V gene TRBV30 combines with J gene TRBJ2-2, with D maybe TRBD2 (5 bases). The CDR3 consists of 16 residues. Trimming shortened V by 2 bases and J by 5 bases, and 18 bases separated the two germline ends. CDR1 is GTSNPN and CDR2 is SVGIG in the germline V gene (reference sequence).

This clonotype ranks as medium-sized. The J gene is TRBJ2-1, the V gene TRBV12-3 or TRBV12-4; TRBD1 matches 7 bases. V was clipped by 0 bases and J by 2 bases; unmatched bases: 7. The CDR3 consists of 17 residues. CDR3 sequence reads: CASSLALRDSTYNEQFF. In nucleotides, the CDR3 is TGTGCCAGCAGTTTAGCGCTAAGGGACAGTACCTACAATGAGCAGTTCTTC.

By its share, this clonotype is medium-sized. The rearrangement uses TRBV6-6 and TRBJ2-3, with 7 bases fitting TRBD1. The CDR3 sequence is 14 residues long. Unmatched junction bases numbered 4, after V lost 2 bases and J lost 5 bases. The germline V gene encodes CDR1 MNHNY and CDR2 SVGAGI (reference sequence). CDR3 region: CASSYGGQKDTQYF. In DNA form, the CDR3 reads TGTGCCAGCAGTTACGGGGGACAGAAAGATACGCAGTATTTT.

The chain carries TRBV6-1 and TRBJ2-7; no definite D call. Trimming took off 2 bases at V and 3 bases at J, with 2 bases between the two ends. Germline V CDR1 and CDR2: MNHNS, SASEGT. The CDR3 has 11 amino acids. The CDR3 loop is CASSEIYEQYF. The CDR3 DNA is TGTGCCAGCAGTGAAATCTACGAGCAGTACTTC.

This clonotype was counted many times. CDR3 sequence: CASSERGLTYEQYF. The CDR3 bases are TGTGCCAGCAGTGAGAGAGGGCTTACCTACGAGCAGTACTTC. The V gene is TRBV6-1, the J gene TRBJ2-7; weak D call: TRBD2 (5 bases). With 3 bases removed from V and 2 bases from J, the gap between germline ends came to 11 bases. There are 14 residues in the CDR3. Germline V lookup: CDR1 MNHNS, CDR2 SASEGT.

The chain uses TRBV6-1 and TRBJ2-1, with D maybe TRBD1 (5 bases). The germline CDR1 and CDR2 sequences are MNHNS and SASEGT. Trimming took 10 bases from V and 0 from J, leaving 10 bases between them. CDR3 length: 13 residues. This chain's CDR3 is CATRQSSYNEQFF. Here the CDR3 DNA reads TGTGCCACCCGACAGAGCTCCTACAATGAGCAGTTCTTC.

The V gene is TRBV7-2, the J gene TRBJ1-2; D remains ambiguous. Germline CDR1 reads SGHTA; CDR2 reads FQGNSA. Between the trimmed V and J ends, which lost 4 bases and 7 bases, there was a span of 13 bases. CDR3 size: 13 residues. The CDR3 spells CASSSGWGSGYTF. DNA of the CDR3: TGTGCCAGCAGCTCCGGGTGGGGATCTGGCTACACCTTC.

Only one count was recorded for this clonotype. This CDR3 is CASSLTGGSTGELFF. The DNA of the CDR3 is TGTGCCAGCAGCTTAACGGGGGGTAGTACCGGGGAGCTGTTTTTT. This chain joins TRBV7-6 and TRBJ2-2, with TRBD2 matching 7 bases. The CDR3 is 15 residues long. The germline gives CDR1 SGHVS, CDR2 FNYEAQ. Germline trimming cut 2 bases from V and 5 bases from J; bases unmatched to any gene: 5.

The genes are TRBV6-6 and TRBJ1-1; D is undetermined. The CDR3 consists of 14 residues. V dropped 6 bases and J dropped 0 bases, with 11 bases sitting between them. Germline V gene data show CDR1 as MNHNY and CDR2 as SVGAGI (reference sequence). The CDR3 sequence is CASSLPNVNTEAFF. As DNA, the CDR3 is TGTGCCAGCAGCCTACCGAATGTGAACACTGAAGCTTTCTTT.

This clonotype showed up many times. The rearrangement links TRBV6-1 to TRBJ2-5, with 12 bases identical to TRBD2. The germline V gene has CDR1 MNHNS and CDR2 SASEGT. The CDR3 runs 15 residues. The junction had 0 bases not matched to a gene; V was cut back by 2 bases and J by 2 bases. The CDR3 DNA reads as TGTGCCAGCAGTGAACTAGCGGGGGGGCAAGAGACCCAGTACTTC. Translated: CASSELAGGQETQYF.

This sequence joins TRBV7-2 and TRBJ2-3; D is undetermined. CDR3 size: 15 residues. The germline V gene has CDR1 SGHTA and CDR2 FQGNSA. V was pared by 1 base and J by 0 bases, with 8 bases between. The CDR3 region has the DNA TGTGCCAGCAGCTTAGGACATCCTAGCACAGATACGCAGTATTTT. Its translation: CASSLGHPSTDTQYF.

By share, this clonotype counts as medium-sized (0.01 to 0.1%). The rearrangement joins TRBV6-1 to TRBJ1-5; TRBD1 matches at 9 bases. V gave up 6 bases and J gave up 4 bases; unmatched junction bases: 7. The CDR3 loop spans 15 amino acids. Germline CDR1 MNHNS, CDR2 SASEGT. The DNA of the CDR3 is TGTGCCAGCAGCACGGACAGGGGTCCAAATCAGCCCCAGCATTTT. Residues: CASSTDRGPNQPQHF.

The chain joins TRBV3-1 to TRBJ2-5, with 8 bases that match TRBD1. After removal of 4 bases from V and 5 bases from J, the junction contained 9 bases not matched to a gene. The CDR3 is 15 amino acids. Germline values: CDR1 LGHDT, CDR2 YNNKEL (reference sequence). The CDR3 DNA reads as TGTGCCAGCAGCCCTCTCGACAGGGGTTACGAGACCCAGTACTTC. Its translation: CASSPLDRGYETQYF.

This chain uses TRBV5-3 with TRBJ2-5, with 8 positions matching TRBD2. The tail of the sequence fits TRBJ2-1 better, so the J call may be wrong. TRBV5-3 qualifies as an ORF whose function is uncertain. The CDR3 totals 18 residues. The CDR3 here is CARSLVVHPRLANNEQFF. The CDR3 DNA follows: TGTGCCAGAAGCTTGGTCGTACACCCGAGACTAGCGAATAATGAGCAGTTCTTC.

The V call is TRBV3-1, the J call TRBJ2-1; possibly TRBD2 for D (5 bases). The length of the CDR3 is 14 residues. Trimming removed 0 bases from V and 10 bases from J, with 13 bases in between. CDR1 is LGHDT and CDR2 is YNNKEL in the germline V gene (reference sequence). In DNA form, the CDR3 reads TGTGCCAGCAGCCAAGATGTTCCCTCGGGGGAGCAGTTCTTC. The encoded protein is CASSQDVPSGEQFF.

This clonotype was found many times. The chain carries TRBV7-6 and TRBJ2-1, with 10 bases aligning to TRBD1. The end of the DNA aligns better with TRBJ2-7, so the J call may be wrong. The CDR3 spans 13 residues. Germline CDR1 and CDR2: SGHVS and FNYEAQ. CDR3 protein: CASSRQGAIEQYF. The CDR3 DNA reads TGTGCCAGCAGTCGACAGGGGGCCATCGAGCAGTACTTC.

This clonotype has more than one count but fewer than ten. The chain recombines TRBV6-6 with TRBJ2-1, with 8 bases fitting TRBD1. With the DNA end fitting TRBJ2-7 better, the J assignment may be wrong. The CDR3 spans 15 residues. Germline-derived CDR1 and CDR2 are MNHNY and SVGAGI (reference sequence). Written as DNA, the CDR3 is TGTGCCAGCAGTTACGGGACAGGTGTCGACTACGAGCAGTACTTC. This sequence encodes CASSYGTGVDYEQYF.